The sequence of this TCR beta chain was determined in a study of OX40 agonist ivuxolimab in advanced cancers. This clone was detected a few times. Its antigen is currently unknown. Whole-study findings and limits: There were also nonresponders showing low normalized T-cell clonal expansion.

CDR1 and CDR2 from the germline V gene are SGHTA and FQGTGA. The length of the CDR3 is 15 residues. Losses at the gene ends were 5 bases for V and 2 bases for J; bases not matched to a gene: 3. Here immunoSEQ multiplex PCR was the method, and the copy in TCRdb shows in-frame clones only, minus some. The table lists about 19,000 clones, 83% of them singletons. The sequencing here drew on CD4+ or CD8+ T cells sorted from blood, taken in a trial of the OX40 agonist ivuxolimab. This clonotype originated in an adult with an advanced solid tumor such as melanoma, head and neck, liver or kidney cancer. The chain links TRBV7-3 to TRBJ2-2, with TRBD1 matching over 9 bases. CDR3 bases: TGTGCCAGCAGCCTGGGACAGGGTAACACCGGGGAGCTGTTTTTT. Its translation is CASSLGQGNTGELFF.